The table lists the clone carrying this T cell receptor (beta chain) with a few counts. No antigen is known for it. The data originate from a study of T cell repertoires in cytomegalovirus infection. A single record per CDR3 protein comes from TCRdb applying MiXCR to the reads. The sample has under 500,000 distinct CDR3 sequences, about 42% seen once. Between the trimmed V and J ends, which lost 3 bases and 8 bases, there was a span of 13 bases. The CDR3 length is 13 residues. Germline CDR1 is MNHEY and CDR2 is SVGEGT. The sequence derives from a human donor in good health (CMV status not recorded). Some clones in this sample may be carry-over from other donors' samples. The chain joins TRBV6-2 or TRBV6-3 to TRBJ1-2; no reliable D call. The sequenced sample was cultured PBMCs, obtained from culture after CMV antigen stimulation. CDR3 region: CASSYQVALGYTF. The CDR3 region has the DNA TGTGCCAGCAGTTATCAGGTGGCTTTGGGCTACACCTTC.